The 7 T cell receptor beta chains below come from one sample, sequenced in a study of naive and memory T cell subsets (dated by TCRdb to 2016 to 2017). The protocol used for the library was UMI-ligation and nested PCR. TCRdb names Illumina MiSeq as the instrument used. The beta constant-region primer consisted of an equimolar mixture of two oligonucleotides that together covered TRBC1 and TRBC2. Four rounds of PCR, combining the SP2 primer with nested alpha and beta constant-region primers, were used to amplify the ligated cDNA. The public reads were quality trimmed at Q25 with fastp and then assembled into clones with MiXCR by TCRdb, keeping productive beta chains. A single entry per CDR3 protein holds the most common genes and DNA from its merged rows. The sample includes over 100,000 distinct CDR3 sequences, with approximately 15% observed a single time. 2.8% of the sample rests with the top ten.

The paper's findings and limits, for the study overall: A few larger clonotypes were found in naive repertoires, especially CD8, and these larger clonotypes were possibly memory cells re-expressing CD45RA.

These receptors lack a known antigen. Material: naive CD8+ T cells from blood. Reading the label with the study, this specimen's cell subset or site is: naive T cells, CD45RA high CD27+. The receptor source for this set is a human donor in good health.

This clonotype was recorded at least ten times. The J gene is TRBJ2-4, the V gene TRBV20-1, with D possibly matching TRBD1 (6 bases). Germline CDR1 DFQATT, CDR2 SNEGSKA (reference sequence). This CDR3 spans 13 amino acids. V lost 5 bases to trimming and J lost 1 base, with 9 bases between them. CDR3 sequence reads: CSASQGAKNIQYF. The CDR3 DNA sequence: TGCAGTGCTTCCCAGGGGGCCAAAAACATTCAGTACTTC.

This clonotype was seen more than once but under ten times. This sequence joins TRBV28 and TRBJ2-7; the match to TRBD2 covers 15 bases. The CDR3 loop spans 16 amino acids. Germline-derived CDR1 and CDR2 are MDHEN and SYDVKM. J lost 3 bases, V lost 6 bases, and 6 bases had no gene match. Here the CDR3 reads CASSTGLAGGVYEQYF. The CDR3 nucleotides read TGTGCCAGCAGCACGGGACTAGCGGGGGGCGTCTACGAGCAGTACTTC.

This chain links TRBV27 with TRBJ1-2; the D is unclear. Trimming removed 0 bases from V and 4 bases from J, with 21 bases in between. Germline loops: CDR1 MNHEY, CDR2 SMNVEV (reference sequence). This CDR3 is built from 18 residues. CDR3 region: CASSLSGWGPPGSYGYTF. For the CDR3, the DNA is TGTGCCAGCAGTTTATCGGGCTGGGGTCCCCCTGGGAGCTATGGCTACACCTTC.

CDR3 sequence reads: CASSQITGITDTQYF. For the CDR3, the DNA is TGCGCCAGCAGCCAAATAACGGGAATCACAGATACGCAGTATTTT. The rearrangement links TRBV4-3 to TRBJ2-3; a possible D gene is TRBD2 (5 bases). The CDR3 covers 15 residues. V lost 2 bases and J 2 bases, leaving 11 bases between the germline ends. Germline V gene lookup returns CDR1 LGHNA and CDR2 YSLEER.

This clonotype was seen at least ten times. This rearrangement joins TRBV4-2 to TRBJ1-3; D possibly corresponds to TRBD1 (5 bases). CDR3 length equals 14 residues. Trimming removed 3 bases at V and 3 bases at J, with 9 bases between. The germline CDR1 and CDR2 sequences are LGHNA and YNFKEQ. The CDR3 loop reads CASSQQGFGNTIYF. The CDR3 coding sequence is TGTGCCAGCAGCCAGCAGGGTTTTGGAAACACCATATATTTT.

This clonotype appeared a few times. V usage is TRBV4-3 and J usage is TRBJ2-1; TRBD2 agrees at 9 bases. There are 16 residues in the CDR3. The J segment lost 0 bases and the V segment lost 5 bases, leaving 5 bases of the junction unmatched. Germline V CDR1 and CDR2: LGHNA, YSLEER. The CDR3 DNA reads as TGCGCCAGCAGCGGAGCGCGGGAGGGCTCCTACAATGAGCAGTTCTTC. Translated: CASSGAREGSYNEQFF.

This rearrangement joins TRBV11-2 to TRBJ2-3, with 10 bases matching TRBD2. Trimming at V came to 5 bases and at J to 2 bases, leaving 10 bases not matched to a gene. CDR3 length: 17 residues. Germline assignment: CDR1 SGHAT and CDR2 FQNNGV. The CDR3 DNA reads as TGTGCCAGCAGCGCAGCCCTAGCGGGGGTTGTCACAGATACGCAGTATTTT. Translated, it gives CASSAALAGVVTDTQYF.